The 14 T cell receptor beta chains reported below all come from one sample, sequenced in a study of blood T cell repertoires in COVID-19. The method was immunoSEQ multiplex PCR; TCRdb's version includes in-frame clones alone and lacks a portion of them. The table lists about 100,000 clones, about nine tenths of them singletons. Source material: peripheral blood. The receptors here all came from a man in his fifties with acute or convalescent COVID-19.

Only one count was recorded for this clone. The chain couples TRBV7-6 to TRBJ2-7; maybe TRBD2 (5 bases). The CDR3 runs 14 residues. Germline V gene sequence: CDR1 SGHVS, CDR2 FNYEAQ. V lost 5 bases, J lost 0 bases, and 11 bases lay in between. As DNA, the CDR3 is TGTGCCAGCAGCATTACTAGACTCTCCTACGAGCAGTACTTC. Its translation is CASSITRLSYEQYF.

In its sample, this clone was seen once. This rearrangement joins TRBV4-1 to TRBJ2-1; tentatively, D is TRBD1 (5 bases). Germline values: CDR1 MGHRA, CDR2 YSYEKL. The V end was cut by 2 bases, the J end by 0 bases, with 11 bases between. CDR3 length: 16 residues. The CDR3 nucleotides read TGCGCCAGCAGCCAAACCCGACAGAGCTCCTACAATGAGCAGTTCTTC. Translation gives CASSQTRQSSYNEQFF.

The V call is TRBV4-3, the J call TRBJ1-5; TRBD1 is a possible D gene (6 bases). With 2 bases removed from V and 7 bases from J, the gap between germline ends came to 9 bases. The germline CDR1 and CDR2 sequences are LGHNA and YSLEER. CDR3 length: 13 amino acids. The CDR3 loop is CASSQNRAQPQHF. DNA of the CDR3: TGCGCCAGCAGCCAAAACAGGGCGCAGCCCCAGCATTTT.

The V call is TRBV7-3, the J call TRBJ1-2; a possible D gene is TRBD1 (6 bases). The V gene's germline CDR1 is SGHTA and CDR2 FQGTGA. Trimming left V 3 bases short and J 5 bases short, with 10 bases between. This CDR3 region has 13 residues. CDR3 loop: CASSFVQGYGYTF. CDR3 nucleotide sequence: TGTGCCAGCAGCTTCGTCCAGGGGTATGGCTACACCTTC.

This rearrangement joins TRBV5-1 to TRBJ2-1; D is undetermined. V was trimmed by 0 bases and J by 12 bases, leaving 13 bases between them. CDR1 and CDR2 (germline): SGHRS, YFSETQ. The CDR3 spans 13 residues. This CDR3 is CASSLEFGLWQFF. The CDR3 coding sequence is TGCGCCAGCAGCTTGGAGTTCGGTCTTTGGCAGTTCTTC.

The CDR3 loop reads CASSWGDEQFF. The DNA of the CDR3 is TGTGCCAGCAGCTGGGGGGATGAGCAGTTCTTC. The chain joins TRBV11-2 to TRBJ2-1; TRBD2 might be the D (6 bases). The length of the CDR3 is 11 residues. Trimming pared 4 bases from V and 8 bases from J, leaving 6 bases between. Germline V gene lookup returns CDR1 SGHAT and CDR2 FQNNGV.

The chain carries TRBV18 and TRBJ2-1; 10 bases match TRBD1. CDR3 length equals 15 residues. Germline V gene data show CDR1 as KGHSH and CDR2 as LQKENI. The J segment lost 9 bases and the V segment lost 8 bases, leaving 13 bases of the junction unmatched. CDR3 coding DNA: TGTGCCAGCCGACCACCGGGGACAGGGGAGGGTGAGCAGTTCTTC. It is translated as CASRPPGTGEGEQFF.

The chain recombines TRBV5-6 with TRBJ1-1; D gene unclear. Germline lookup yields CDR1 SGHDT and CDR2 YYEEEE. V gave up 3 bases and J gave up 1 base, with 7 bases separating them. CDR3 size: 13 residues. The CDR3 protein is CASSWRRNTEAFF. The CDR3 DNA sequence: TGTGCCAGCAGCTGGCGGAGGAACACTGAAGCTTTCTTT.

The CDR3 DNA reads TGTGCCAGCCCTCGGGATCACACGTCCGATGAGCAGTTCTTC. This encodes CASPRDHTSDEQFF. This chain links TRBV7-8 with TRBJ2-1, with D possibly matching TRBD2 (5 bases). The V end was cut by 8 bases, the J end by 8 bases, with 19 bases between. The CDR3 extends over 14 amino acids. CDR1 SGHVS and CDR2 FQNEAQ come from the germline V gene.

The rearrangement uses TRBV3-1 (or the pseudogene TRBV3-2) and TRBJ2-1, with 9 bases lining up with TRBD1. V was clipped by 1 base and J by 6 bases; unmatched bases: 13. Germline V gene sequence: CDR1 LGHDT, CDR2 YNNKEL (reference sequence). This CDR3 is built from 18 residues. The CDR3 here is CASSQVYEGQGSGNEQFF. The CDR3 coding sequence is TGTGCCAGCAGCCAAGTCTATGAGGGACAGGGTAGTGGCAATGAGCAGTTCTTC.

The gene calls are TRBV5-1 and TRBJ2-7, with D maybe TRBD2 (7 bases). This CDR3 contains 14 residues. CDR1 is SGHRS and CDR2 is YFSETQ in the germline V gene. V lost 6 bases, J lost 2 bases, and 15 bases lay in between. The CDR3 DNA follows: TGCGCCAGCATGAGAGGGGGGGATACCTACGAGCAGTACTTC. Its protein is CASMRGGDTYEQYF.

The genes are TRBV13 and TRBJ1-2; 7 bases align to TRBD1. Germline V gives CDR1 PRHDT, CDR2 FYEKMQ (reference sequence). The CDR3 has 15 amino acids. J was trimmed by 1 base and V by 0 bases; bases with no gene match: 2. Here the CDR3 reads CASSLGQGNNYGYTF. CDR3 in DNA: TGTGCCAGCAGCTTAGGACAGGGGAATAACTATGGCTACACCTTC. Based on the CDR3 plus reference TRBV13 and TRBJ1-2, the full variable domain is AAGVIQSPRHLIKEKRETATLKCYPIPRHDTVYWYQQGPGQDPQFLISFYEKMQSDKGSIPDRFSAQQFSDYHSELNMSSLELGDSALYFCASSLGQGNNYGYTFGSGTRLTVV.

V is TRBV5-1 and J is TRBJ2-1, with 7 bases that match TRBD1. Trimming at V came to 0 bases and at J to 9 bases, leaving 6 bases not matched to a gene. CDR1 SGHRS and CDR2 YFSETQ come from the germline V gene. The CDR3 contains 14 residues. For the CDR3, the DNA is TGCGCCAGCAGCTTGGCGGCGACAGGGAGTGAGCAGTTCTTC. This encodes CASSLAATGSEQFF.

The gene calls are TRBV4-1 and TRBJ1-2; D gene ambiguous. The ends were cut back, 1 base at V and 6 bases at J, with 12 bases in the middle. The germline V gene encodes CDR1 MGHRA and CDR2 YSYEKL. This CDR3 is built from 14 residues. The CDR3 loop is CASSQGFVFHGYTF. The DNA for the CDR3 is TGCGCCAGCAGCCAAGGTTTCGTATTTCATGGCTACACCTTC.